The 26 T cell receptor beta chains in this list originate from one sample, sequenced in a study of cytomegalovirus exposure and HLA in healthy donors. Amplification used 60 Vbeta primers and 13 Jbeta primers. The data were produced by immunoSEQ multiplex PCR, yet TCRdb's version contains in-frame clones alone and is incomplete. This sample has roughly 180,000 clones, with 80% found just once. Sequenced: PBMCs. The receptors stem from a man aged 25-45 years in good health and CMV-seronegative.

This clone was observed a single time. V usage is TRBV7-9 and J usage is TRBJ1-1; maybe TRBD1 (6 bases). CDR3 length: 14 residues. CDR1 is SEHNR and CDR2 is FQNEAQ in the germline V gene (reference sequence). V was pared by 7 bases and J by 4 bases, with 16 bases between. CDR3 region: CASTERGGVTEAFF. The CDR3 bases are TGTGCCAGCACCGAGAGGGGGGGCGTCACTGAAGCTTTCTTT.

This clone came up a few times. The CDR3 DNA follows: TGTGCCAGCAGCTTAGTCGGAAGCAGGGTCACTGAAGCTTTCTTT. Amino acids: CASSLVGSRVTEAFF. The chain couples TRBV7-9 to TRBJ1-1; TRBD1 might be the D (5 bases). CDR3 size: 15 residues. V shed 1 base and J shed 4 bases, with 13 bases lying between them. Germline CDR1 SEHNR, CDR2 FQNEAQ (reference sequence).

The rearrangement uses TRBV28 and TRBJ2-3; no definite D call. The CDR3 is 11 amino acids. Trimming shortened V by 4 bases and J by 6 bases, and 5 bases separated the two germline ends. Germline V lookup: CDR1 MDHEN, CDR2 SYDVKM. This chain's CDR3 is CASSSSDTQYF. DNA of the CDR3: TGTGCCAGCAGTTCATCCGATACGCAGTATTTT. The variable domain in full, completed from reference TRBV28 and TRBJ2-3, reads DVKVTQSSRYLVKRTGEKVFLECVQDMDHENMFWYRQDPGLGLRLIYFSYDVKMKEKGDIPEGYSVSREKKERFSLILESASTNQTSMYLCASSSSDTQYFGPGTRLTVL.

The V and J genes are TRBV27 and TRBJ1-6; no clear D. Germline V gene sequence: CDR1 MNHEY, CDR2 SMNVEV (reference sequence). V was trimmed by 5 bases and J by 3 bases, leaving 8 bases between them. CDR3 size: 14 residues. The CDR3 spells CASSPYNYNSPLHF. The CDR3 coding sequence is TGTGCCAGCAGTCCATACAACTATAATTCACCCCTCCACTTT.

The chain combines TRBV6-5 with TRBJ2-5; the D gene is possibly TRBD1 (6 bases). With 2 bases removed from V and 10 bases from J, the gap between germline ends came to 17 bases. Germline CDR1 is MNHEY and CDR2 is SVGAGI. The CDR3 is 14 residues long. DNA for the CDR3: TGTGCCAGCAGTTACGAAACAGGGTCCCTGGGCCAGTACTTC. Translated, it gives CASSYETGSLGQYF.

This rearrangement joins TRBV27 to TRBJ2-5; TRBD1 is a possible D gene (6 bases). CDR3 length equals 14 residues. The germline V gene encodes CDR1 MNHEY and CDR2 SMNVEV (reference sequence). The V end lost 4 bases, the J end lost 4 bases, and 13 bases lay between the germline ends. CDR3 in DNA: TGTGCCAGCAGTTCCCCGGGACAACTAGAGACCCAGTACTTC. Protein sequence: CASSSPGQLETQYF.

This clone was counted once. The chain employs TRBV5-4 and TRBJ1-1; D perhaps matches TRBD1 (6 bases). Trimming removed 4 bases from V and 1 base from J, with 20 bases in between. The CDR3 sequence is 17 residues long. Per germline, CDR1 SGHNT and CDR2 YYREEE (reference sequence). Written as DNA, the CDR3 is TGTGCCAGCAGCCTTGGATCCACATACAGGGCGAACACTGAAGCTTTCTTT. Protein: CASSLGSTYRANTEAFF.

The DNA for the CDR3 is TGTGCCAGCTCACCAGCCGGGACAGGGAACGAGCAGTACTTC. Its protein is CASSPAGTGNEQYF. This sequence joins TRBV18 and TRBJ2-7; 9 bases match TRBD1. CDR3 size: 14 residues. V was pared by 2 bases and J by 5 bases, with 4 bases of the junction left unmatched. Germline CDR1 KGHSH, CDR2 LQKENI.

This clone has a single count. V gene TRBV5-1 combines with J gene TRBJ1-4; perhaps TRBD1 as D (5 bases). From germline, CDR1 is SGHRS and CDR2 YFSETQ. The V end was cut by 3 bases, the J end by 7 bases, with 10 bases between. This CDR3 has 13 amino acids. The CDR3 DNA follows: TGCGCCAGCAGCTCGGGTCAGGGTGAAAAACTGTTTTTT. Translating it yields CASSSGQGEKLFF.

The chain employs TRBV19 and TRBJ2-7; 15 bases line up with TRBD2. From germline, CDR1 is LNHDA and CDR2 SQIVND (reference sequence). The CDR3 sequence is 15 residues long. J lost 4 bases, V lost 5 bases, and 3 bases had no gene match. In nucleotides, the CDR3 is TGTGCCAGTAGTCCGGGACTAGCGGGGGGATACGAGCAGTACTTC. It yields the protein CASSPGLAGGYEQYF. The complete variable domain, with remaining parts taken from reference TRBV19 and TRBJ2-7, reads DGGITQSPKYLFRKEGQNVTLSCEQNLNHDAMYWYRQDPGQGLRLIYYSQIVNDFQKGDIAEGYSVSREKKESFPLTVTSAQKNPTAFYLCASSPGLAGGYEQYFGPGTRLTVT.

DNA for the CDR3: TGTGCCAGCAGTTTGTCCCCCGGGACAGGGTACAATTCACCCCTCCACTTT. Its translation is CASSLSPGTGYNSPLHF. V usage is TRBV28 and J usage is TRBJ1-6; 9 positions match TRBD1. Trimming took 3 bases from V and 7 from J; bases not matched to a gene: 10. The CDR3 totals 17 residues. Germline CDR1 MDHEN, CDR2 SYDVKM.

The chain links TRBV25-1 to TRBJ2-1; D perhaps matches TRBD1 (6 bases). V lost 2 bases to trimming and J lost 0 bases, with 8 bases between them. The CDR3 covers 15 residues. Looked up from germline, CDR1 is MGHDK and CDR2 is SYGVNS. The CDR3 spells CASSEVDSSYNEQFF. CDR3 in DNA: TGTGCCAGCAGTGAAGTGGACAGCTCCTACAATGAGCAGTTCTTC.

The V gene is TRBV19, the J gene TRBJ1-2; D is ambiguous. The germline V gene has CDR1 LNHDA and CDR2 SQIVND (reference sequence). The CDR3 runs 14 residues. The ends were cut back, 3 bases at V and 4 bases at J, with 12 bases in the middle. CDR3: CASSIATSSYGYTF. DNA for the CDR3: TGTGCCAGTAGTATTGCCACTTCCTCCTATGGCTACACCTTC.

The CDR3 DNA reads TGTGCCAGCAGCTCGGACTTTGCCTCCTATAATTCACCCCTCCACTTT. This encodes CASSSDFASYNSPLHF. The chain carries TRBV7-2 and TRBJ1-6; D unresolved. The CDR3 runs to 16 residues. CDR1 is SGHTA and CDR2 is FQGNSA in the germline V gene. V gave up 4 bases and J gave up 0 bases, with 10 bases separating them. Complete variable domain (other parts from reference TRBV7-2 and TRBJ1-6): GAGVSQSPSNKVTEKGKDVELRCDPISGHTALYWYRQSLGQGLEFLIYFQGNSAPDKSGLPSDRFSAERTGGSVSTLTIQRTQQEDSAVYLCASSSDFASYNSPLHFGNGTRLTVT.

This chain's CDR3 is CASSSGLAGGTDTQYF. CDR3 DNA sequence: TGTGCCAGCAGCTCCGGACTAGCGGGAGGCACAGATACGCAGTATTTT. The chain has TRBV7-3 and TRBJ2-3, with 13 bases identical to TRBD2. Germline loops: CDR1 SGHTA, CDR2 FQGTGA. V shed 4 bases, J shed 1 base, and the junction held 2 bases outside the gene matches. The CDR3 covers 16 residues.

The V gene is TRBV30, the J gene TRBJ2-6; 8 positions match TRBD1. Per germline, CDR1 GTSNPN and CDR2 SVGIG (reference sequence). Losses at the gene ends were 5 bases for V and 4 bases for J; bases not matched to a gene: 1. The CDR3 covers 13 residues. The CDR3 sequence: CAWRTGGANVLTF. The DNA of the CDR3 is TGTGCCTGGCGGACAGGGGGGGCCAACGTCCTGACTTTC.

J is TRBJ1-1 and V is TRBV5-1, with 7 bases matching TRBD1. From germline, CDR1 is SGHRS and CDR2 YFSETQ. The CDR3 sequence is 15 residues long. Losses at the gene ends were 3 bases for V and 3 bases for J; bases not matched to a gene: 8. The CDR3 DNA reads TGCGCCAGCAGCTCCATAGGGACAGTGGACACTGAAGCTTTCTTT. Protein sequence: CASSSIGTVDTEAFF. The full variable domain, with the rest looked up from reference TRBV5-1 and TRBJ1-1, is KAGVTQTPRYLIKTRGQQVTLSCSPISGHRSVSWYQQTPGQGLQFLFEYFSETQRNKGNFPGRFSGRQFSNSRSEMNVSTLELGDSALYLCASSSIGTVDTEAFFGQGTRLTVV.

The V and J genes are TRBV30 and TRBJ2-2; 7 bases align to TRBD1. V was pared by 2 bases and J by 8 bases, with 11 bases of the junction left unmatched. Germline V gives CDR1 GTSNPN, CDR2 SVGIG (reference sequence). The CDR3 is made up of 15 amino acids. For the CDR3, the DNA is TGTGCCTGGAGTAAAAGGGGGCTAGTAGTTGGGGAGCTGTTTTTT. It yields the protein CAWSKRGLVVGELFF.

The V gene is TRBV4-1, the J gene TRBJ1-2, with D hard to call. The CDR3 loop spans 16 amino acids. V lost 0 bases and J 3 bases, leaving 14 bases between the germline ends. Germline V gives CDR1 MGHRA, CDR2 YSYEKL. The CDR3 DNA reads as TGCGCCAGCAGCCAAGATGGAGCGGGCAGAGACTATGGCTACACCTTC. Translation gives CASSQDGAGRDYGYTF.

This chain joins TRBV2 and TRBJ2-1; 11 bases are a match to TRBD2. Looked up from germline, CDR1 is SNHLY and CDR2 is FYNNEI. Losses at the gene ends were 6 bases for V and 6 bases for J; bases not matched to a gene: 7. The CDR3 contains 15 residues. The CDR3 region is CASSLSGGALNEQFF. CDR3 nucleotide sequence: TGTGCCAGCAGCCTTAGCGGGGGGGCCCTCAATGAGCAGTTCTTC.

The chain combines TRBV6-1 with TRBJ1-5; no definite D call. The CDR3 extends over 13 amino acids. V gave up 10 bases and J gave up 4 bases, with 14 bases separating them. Germline V gives CDR1 MNHNS, CDR2 SASEGT. Here the CDR3 DNA reads TGTGCCACCTCAGTGGCGGGGAATCAGCCCCAGCATTTT. This gives the protein CATSVAGNQPQHF.

This rearrangement joins TRBV27 to TRBJ2-2; 9 nucleotides line up with TRBD2. V gave up 3 bases and J gave up 6 bases; unmatched junction bases: 8. Per the germline V gene, CDR1 is MNHEY and CDR2 is SMNVEV (reference sequence). The CDR3 is made up of 16 amino acids. CDR3 DNA: TGTGCCAGCAGTTTGGGTAGCGGGAGAGGGTCCGGGGAGCTGTTTTTT. Encoded protein: CASSLGSGRGSGELFF.

The gene calls are TRBV4-2 and TRBJ2-5, with 10 nucleotides matching TRBD2. V lost 0 bases to trimming and J lost 0 bases; unmatched junction nucleotides: 7. The germline CDR1 and CDR2 sequences are LGHNA and YNFKEQ. The CDR3 runs 18 residues. CDR3 DNA: TGTGCCAGCAGCCAAGATCGGACTAGCGGACTGTACCAAGAGACCCAGTACTTC. Translated: CASSQDRTSGLYQETQYF.

Written as DNA, the CDR3 is TGTGCCTGGAGAGGGGGGACAGGGGCCCACGAGCAGTACTTC. Its protein product is CAWRGGTGAHEQYF. The V call is TRBV30, the J call TRBJ2-7, with 10 bases aligning to TRBD1. The CDR3 covers 14 residues. Losses at the gene ends were 3 bases for V and 5 bases for J; bases not matched to a gene: 7. Germline V gives CDR1 GTSNPN, CDR2 SVGIG (reference sequence).

V gene TRBV5-1 combines with J gene TRBJ1-4, with a weak D call TRBD1 (6 bases). The ends were cut back, 4 bases at V and 0 bases at J, with 10 bases in the middle. Germline values: CDR1 SGHRS, CDR2 YFSETQ. CDR3 length equals 15 residues. The CDR3 here is CASSLDRPTNEKLFF. The CDR3 nucleotides read TGCGCCAGCAGCCTGGACAGACCAACTAATGAAAAACTGTTTTTT.

The CDR3 region has the DNA TGTGCCAGCAGTTTAAATCGGGACAGGGGGTTGGGCAATCAGCCCCAGCATTTT. Translating gives CASSLNRDRGLGNQPQHF. V is TRBV28 and J is TRBJ1-5, with TRBD1 identical over 11 bases. Germline CDR1 is MDHEN and CDR2 is SYDVKM. V lost 2 bases to trimming and J lost 2 bases; unmatched junction nucleotides: 8. The CDR3 totals 18 residues.